This T cell receptor beta chain was documented in a study of cytomegalovirus exposure and HLA in healthy donors. General study results and limits: A later analysis by the authors found several of the most significant clusters apparently linked to common viral pathogens. The study labeled fewer than 200 TCR beta chains cytomegalovirus-associated.

As to this clone: Its antigen is undetermined.

Both 60 Vbeta primers and 13 Jbeta primers went into the PCR. This table comes from immunoSEQ multiplex PCR, and its TCRdb copy is limited to in-frame clones, with some not included. The sample includes approximately 170,000 clones, over 75% seen only once; the top ten take roughly 1.9%. V dropped 1 base and J dropped 4 bases, with 5 bases sitting between them. The germline CDR1 and CDR2 sequences are KGHSH and LQKENI. The CDR3 sequence is 13 residues long. Sample: PBMCs. The TCR originated in a human donor in good health. The chain couples TRBV18 to TRBJ1-3; D gene ambiguous. The CDR3, as DNA: TGTGCCAGCTCACCACAGGAGGGAAACACCATATATTTT. It encodes CASSPQEGNTIYF.